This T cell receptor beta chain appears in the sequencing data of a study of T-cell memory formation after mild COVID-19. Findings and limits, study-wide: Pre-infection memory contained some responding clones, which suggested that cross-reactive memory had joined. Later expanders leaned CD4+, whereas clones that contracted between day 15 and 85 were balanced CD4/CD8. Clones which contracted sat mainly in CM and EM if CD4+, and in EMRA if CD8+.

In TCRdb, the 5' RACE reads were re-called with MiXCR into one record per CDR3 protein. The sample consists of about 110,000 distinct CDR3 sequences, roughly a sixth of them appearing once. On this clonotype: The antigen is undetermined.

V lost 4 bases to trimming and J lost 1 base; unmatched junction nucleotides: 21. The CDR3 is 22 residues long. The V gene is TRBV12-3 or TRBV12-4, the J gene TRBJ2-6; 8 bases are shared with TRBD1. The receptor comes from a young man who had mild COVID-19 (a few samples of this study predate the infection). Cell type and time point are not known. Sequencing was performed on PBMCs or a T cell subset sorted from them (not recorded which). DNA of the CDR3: TGTGCCAGCAGTTCGGGCCCGGGACAGGCTCTATCGGGTGCTTCTGGGGCCAACGTCCTGACTTTC. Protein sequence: CASSSGPGQALSGASGANVLTF.